A selection of T cell receptor beta chains follows, all from one sample in a study of cytomegalovirus exposure and HLA in healthy donors. Libraries were prepared by immunoSEQ multiplex PCR; TCRdb keeps only in-frame clonotypes and omits some of them. The sample has about 98,000 clones, roughly 81% seen once. Material: PBMCs. The receptors were sampled from a middle-aged man in good health and CMV-seronegative. Each CDR3 is given with its conserved first and last residue.

cdr3_aa	j_call	v_call
CASTKHYSSYEQYF	TRBJ2-7	TRBV28
CATSRTRGSGNTIYF	TRBJ1-3	TRBV15
CASSPTTSGSYEQYF	TRBJ2-7	TRBV28
CASSQEFPRTVNEKLFF	TRBJ1-4	TRBV4-3
CASGPSTDTQYF	TRBJ2-3	TRBV12-5
CASSFRQKNTEAFF	TRBJ1-1	TRBV27
CATSRVPADTQYF	TRBJ2-3	TRBV15
CASRPTGFSYEQYF	TRBJ2-7	TRBV6-5
CASSQLWQETQYF	TRBJ2-5	TRBV14
CASSEGQAQRRPQHF	TRBJ1-5	TRBV6-1
CASSLNRNNQPQHF	TRBJ1-5	TRBV28
CASSTNPETGLDTEAFF	TRBJ1-1	TRBV7-9
CASSLGDYRDTQYF	TRBJ2-3	TRBV7-2
CASSAGDRLIYNSPLHF	TRBJ1-6	TRBV7-9
CASGTSSGSVNTGELFF	TRBJ2-2	TRBV12-5
CASTRLAGDNNEQFF	TRBJ2-1	TRBV2
CSVVTGTRGSEAFF	TRBJ1-1	TRBV29-1
CASSPSGDKEFF	TRBJ2-1	TRBV7-9
CASSIGQRGTDTQYF	TRBJ2-3	TRBV19
CASSPGQIFSYTF	TRBJ1-2	TRBV5-5
CASSEATGGVGYTF	TRBJ1-2	TRBV19
CASSLAGGNQPQHF	TRBJ1-5	TRBV28
CASSSTGGFYYEQYF	TRBJ2-7	TRBV6-5
CASSAQGTGELFF	TRBJ2-2	TRBV19
CASRMRSNQPQHF	TRBJ1-5	TRBV19
CASSVQGELTEAFF	TRBJ1-1	TRBV4-1
CASSTGGEFGGYTF	TRBJ1-2	TRBV5-4
CASSVSGQGTYEQYF	TRBJ2-7	TRBV6-1
CASSPSRAQYRAPNTGELFF	TRBJ2-2	TRBV18
CASSIGQSWYGYTF	TRBJ1-2	TRBV19
CASSRDRGQSPLHF	TRBJ1-6	TRBV11-2
CAISESVANLHF	TRBJ2-5	TRBV10-3
CAWSVQGVPEAFF	TRBJ1-1	TRBV30
CASSQDDGQTKEQYF	TRBJ2-7	TRBV4-1
CASSLFSGGTPPSDTQYF	TRBJ2-3	TRBV7-3
CASSRDRGNQPQHF	TRBJ1-5	TRBV19
CASSPLLLTGSGANVLTF	TRBJ2-6	TRBV18
CASRTGNNYGYTF	TRBJ1-2	TRBV19
CASSRTGYGYTF	TRBJ1-2	TRBV27
CASSPGGNEQYF	TRBJ2-7	TRBV18
CASSYGQGGYNEQFF	TRBJ2-1	TRBV5-1
CASSQLAGGPVGELFF	TRBJ2-2	TRBV4-3
CASSVDGEGYEQYF	TRBJ2-7	TRBV9
CAGNRGDNEKLFF	TRBJ1-4	TRBV2
CASSLLAYNEQFF	TRBJ2-1	TRBV11-2